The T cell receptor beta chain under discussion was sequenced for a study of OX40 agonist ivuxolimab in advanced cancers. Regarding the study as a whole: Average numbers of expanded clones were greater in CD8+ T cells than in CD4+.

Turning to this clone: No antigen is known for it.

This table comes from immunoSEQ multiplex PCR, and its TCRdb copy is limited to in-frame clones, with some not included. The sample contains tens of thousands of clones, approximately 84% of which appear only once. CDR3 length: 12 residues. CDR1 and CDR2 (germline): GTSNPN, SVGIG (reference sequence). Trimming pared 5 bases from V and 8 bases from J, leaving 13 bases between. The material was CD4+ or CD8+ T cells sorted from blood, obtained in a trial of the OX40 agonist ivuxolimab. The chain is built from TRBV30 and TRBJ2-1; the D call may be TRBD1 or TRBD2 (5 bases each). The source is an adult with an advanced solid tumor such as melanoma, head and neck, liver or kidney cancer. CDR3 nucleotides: TGTGCCTGGTGCCCGGTGGGGGATGAGCAGTTCTTC. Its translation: CAWCPVGDEQFF.